This T cell receptor (beta chain) appears in the sequencing data of a study of T cell clones after liver transplantation. For the study at large: As an antigen-independent comparator, third-party-reactive TCRbeta sequences came from pre-transplant mixed lymphocyte reactions. Subjects received no induction therapy and standard immunosuppression until randomization at 12-24 months post-transplant. Draws occurred before transplant, before withdrawal, and after complete or failed withdrawal. Overall study findings and caveats: Compared with third party-reactive sequences, donor-reactive ones declined more, independent of withdrawal success.

This table comes from immunoSEQ multiplex PCR, and its TCRdb copy is limited to in-frame clones, with some not included. The top ten clones hold about 15% of a sample with tens of thousands of clones, about 64% of them seen once. Concerning this clone itself: Its antigen is still unknown.

The CDR3 runs to 13 residues. CDR1 and CDR2 from the germline V gene are SGHDT and YYEEEE. Sample: CD4+ T cells from blood, taken before liver transplant. This sequence originates from a human donor who received a liver transplant. The V call is TRBV5-6, the J call TRBJ2-5; weak D call: TRBD1 (5 bases). TRBJ2-7 matches the DNA end more closely, so the J call is doubtful. For the CDR3, the DNA is TGTGCCAGCAGCAGGGGCAGTACCTACGAGCAGTACTTC. Translating gives CASSRGSTYEQYF.